This T cell receptor (beta chain) was identified during a study of shared clonotypes between healthy human individuals. It was into CD45RA+ naive and CD45RA-negative memory subsets that the CD4+ cells were split. Only in-frame clones appear in the TCRdb table, and some are missing; sequencing was by immunoSEQ multiplex PCR. Of around 750,000 clones in the sample, around 72% were seen once. The CDR3 is made up of 16 amino acids. Trimming pared 0 bases from V and 3 bases from J, leaving 14 bases between. Looked up from germline, CDR1 is MNHEY and CDR2 is SMNVEV (reference sequence). Sequencing used memory CD4+ T cells sorted from blood. Subset indicated: CD45RA-negative fraction. This chain connects TRBV27 to TRBJ1-2; D is unresolved. The TCR comes from a woman in her 30s in good health. The CDR3 DNA follows: TGTGCCAGCAGTTTATCGGGCGGGCGCCGGGACTATGGCTACACCTTC. It encodes CASSLSGGRRDYGYTF.